A single sample gave rise to the 10 T cell receptor beta chains below, sequenced in a study of T cells in Graves' hyperthyroidism and ophthalmopathy. TCR beta CDR3 regions were amplified from RNA. RT-PCR in the first round (using the HTBI primer set) targeted the TCR CDR3. MiXCR, run by TCRdb on the multiplex PCR reads, gives a single entry per CDR3 protein. The sample yields a few hundred thousand distinct CDR3 sequences, more than 15% seen once. Sequenced sample: blood. These receptors came from a middle-aged woman with Graves' ophthalmopathy.

This clonotype was counted once. V usage is TRBV7-9 and J usage is TRBJ2-5; 11 nucleotides match TRBD2. Per germline, CDR1 SEHNR and CDR2 FQNEAQ (reference sequence). This CDR3 is 13 amino acids long. The J segment lost 7 bases and the V segment lost 5 bases, leaving 3 bases of the junction unmatched. The CDR3 DNA sequence: TGTGCCAGCAGCCAACTAGCGGGGGTGACCCAGTACTTC. This encodes CASSQLAGVTQYF. The full variable domain, in which reference TRBV7-9 and TRBJ2-5 provide the parts outside the CDR3, is DTGVSQNPRHKITKRGQNVTFRCDPISEHNRLYWYRQTLGQGPEFLTYFQNEAQLEKSRLLSDRFSAERPKGSFSTLEIQRTEQGDSAMYLCASSQLAGVTQYFGPGTRLLVL.

The rearrangement links TRBV7-9 to TRBJ2-2; D tentatively reads TRBD1 or TRBD2 (5 bases each). The CDR3 has 16 residues. V dropped 1 base and J dropped 3 bases, with 12 bases sitting between them. Germline assignment: CDR1 SEHNR and CDR2 FQNEAQ (reference sequence). CDR3 sequence: CASSLVVGAYTGELFF. DNA for the CDR3: TGTGCCAGCAGCTTAGTGGTCGGGGCCTACACCGGGGAGCTGTTTTTT.

This clonotype was seen once. This chain links TRBV5-1 with TRBJ1-2; D call uncertain. Germline V gives CDR1 SGHRS, CDR2 YFSETQ. Trimming cost V 4 bases and J 4 bases, with 17 bases left between them. The CDR3 totals 15 residues. In DNA form, the CDR3 reads TGCGCCAGCAGCCAAACCGAAGGGTTGGGCTATGGCTACACCTTC. Translation: CASSQTEGLGYGYTF.

The table lists this clonotype with a few counts. The chain recombines TRBV5-1 with TRBJ2-7; D might be TRBD2 (5 bases). The germline V gene has CDR1 SGHRS and CDR2 YFSETQ. V lost 0 bases and J lost 3, with 7 bases in between. The length of the CDR3 is 13 residues. This chain's CDR3 is CASSLAGIYEQYF. For the CDR3, the DNA is TGCGCCAGCAGCTTGGCGGGGATCTACGAGCAGTACTTC.

This clonotype was recorded many times. The chain employs TRBV27 and TRBJ2-1; possible D gene TRBD2, 5 bases. Between the trimmed V and J ends, which lost 1 base and 8 bases, there was a span of 9 bases. This CDR3 has 13 amino acids. In germline, CDR1 is MNHEY, CDR2 SMNVEV (reference sequence). CDR3 sequence reads: CASSLFEGYEQFF. The CDR3 region has the DNA TGTGCCAGCAGTTTATTTGAGGGCTATGAGCAGTTCTTC.

This clonotype was picked up a small number of times. The V call is TRBV20-1, the J call TRBJ2-5; no definite D call. From germline, CDR1 is DFQATT and CDR2 SNEGSKA (reference sequence). The CDR3 consists of 13 residues. The V end was cut by 6 bases, the J end by 5 bases, with 16 bases between. CDR3 amino acids: CSAEVLVQETQYF. The CDR3, as DNA: TGCAGTGCGGAAGTGCTAGTGCAGGAGACCCAGTACTTC.

This clonotype was counted between two and nine times. The chain links TRBV6-1 to TRBJ1-3; D call uncertain. This CDR3 has 14 amino acids. V lost 9 bases and J lost 0, with 12 bases in between. The germline gives CDR1 MNHNS, CDR2 SASEGT. DNA of the CDR3: TGTGCCAGTTCAACGGGAAACTCTGGAAACACCATATATTTT. It is translated as CASSTGNSGNTIYF.

The table lists this clonotype with many counts. The J gene is TRBJ1-3, the V gene TRBV11-2; D unresolved. The CDR3 contains 17 residues. In germline, CDR1 is SGHAT, CDR2 FQNNGV. Trimming took off 3 bases at V and 4 bases at J, with 19 bases between the two ends. This CDR3 is CASSFPPRTVKGNTIYF. As DNA, the CDR3 is TGTGCCAGCAGCTTTCCGCCCCGGACGGTAAAGGGAAACACCATATATTTT. The whole variable domain, remainder taken from reference TRBV11-2 and TRBJ1-3, is EAGVAQSPRYKIIEKRQSVAFWCNPISGHATLYWYQQILGQGPKLLIQFQNNGVVDDSQLPKDRFSAERLKGVDSTLKIQPAKLEDSAVYLCASSFPPRTVKGNTIYFGEGSWLTVV.

At least ten counts were recorded for this clonotype. The chain recombines TRBV7-8 with TRBJ2-1, with TRBD2 matching over 8 bases. The V and J ends lost 2 bases and 8 bases, in that order; junction bases with no gene match: 8. The CDR3 loop spans 15 amino acids. Germline-derived CDR1 and CDR2 are SGHVS and FQNEAQ. The CDR3 coding sequence is TGTGCCAGCAGCTTAACCCGGGGGGGCTGGGATGAGCAGTTCTTC. Translated: CASSLTRGGWDEQFF.

V usage is TRBV10-2 and J usage is TRBJ1-1; D is uncertain. Germline assignment: CDR1 WSHSY and CDR2 SAAADI. CDR3 length equals 14 residues. V shed 3 bases and J shed 0 bases, with 8 bases lying between them. CDR3 protein: CASSDWIMNTEAFF. The DNA of the CDR3 is TGCGCCAGCAGTGATTGGATTATGAACACTGAAGCTTTCTTT.